These T cell receptor beta chains were read from a single sample in a study of T-cell memory formation after mild COVID-19. MiXCR, applied by TCRdb to the 5' RACE reads, yields one record per CDR3 protein. In the table there are hundreds of thousands of distinct CDR3 sequences, approximately 24% of which are singletons. The sample was PBMCs or a T cell subset sorted from them (not recorded which). These receptors all come from an adult woman who had mild COVID-19 (a few samples of this study predate the infection). Cell type and time point are not known. Both conserved end residues are part of each CDR3. A D gene is named only where the DNA matches it firmly.

length: 15; J: TRBJ2-7; V: TRBV24-1; D: TRBD1; CDR3: CATSDGTGGSYEQYF
length: 15; J: TRBJ2-3; V: TRBV6-1; D: TRBD2; CDR3: CASSERRGGPDTQYF
length: 15; J: TRBJ2-5; V: TRBV7-9; D: .; CDR3: CASSSTPGRQETQYF
length: 16; J: TRBJ1-2; V: TRBV4-1; D: TRBD1; CDR3: CASSRDQGQVLYGYTF
length: 14; J: TRBJ1-2; V: TRBV12-3/TRBV12-4; D: TRBD1; CDR3: CASRYPGTGGGYTF
length: 13; J: TRBJ2-5; V: TRBV21-1; D: .; CDR3: CASSRRESETQYF
length: 15; J: TRBJ1-2; V: TRBV5-1; D: TRBD1; CDR3: CASSLATGGDYGYTF
length: 12; J: TRBJ2-1; V: TRBV6-5; D: .; CDR3: CASSGRGDEQFF
length: 14; J: TRBJ1-1; V: TRBV14; D: .; CDR3: CASSQVGGTTEAFF
length: 16; J: TRBJ2-1; V: TRBV7-6; D: TRBD2; CDR3: CASSLAAGLAGTEQFF
length: 14; J: TRBJ1-1; V: TRBV12-3/TRBV12-4; D: TRBD1; CDR3: CASIDRVKKAEAFF
length: 15; J: TRBJ2-5; V: TRBV5-8; D: .; CDR3: CASSLDGTNQETQYF
length: 13; J: TRBJ2-7; V: TRBV4-2; D: .; CDR3: CASSQDWGDEQYF
length: 13; J: TRBJ1-2; V: TRBV6-6; D: TRBD1; CDR3: CASSPPGQGGYTF
length: 13; J: TRBJ2-5; V: TRBV12-3/TRBV12-4; D: .; CDR3: CASSLQASETQYF
length: 12; J: TRBJ2-7; V: TRBV4-2; D: .; CDR3: CASSQDAYEQYF
length: 16; J: TRBJ2-5; V: TRBV6-5; D: TRBD2; CDR3: CASSHGLAGGQETQYF
length: 15; J: TRBJ2-1; V: TRBV6-5; D: TRBD2; CDR3: CASSPAGGHGNEQFF
length: 10; J: TRBJ1-5; V: TRBV23-1; D: .; CDR3: CASSHGTQHF
length: 17; J: TRBJ1-1; V: TRBV5-1; D: TRBD1; CDR3: CASSRGQGAGLNTEAFF
length: 15; J: TRBJ2-1; V: TRBV4-3; D: .; CDR3: CASSQDLKSYNEQFF
length: 16; J: TRBJ2-7; V: TRBV20-1; D: TRBD2; CDR3: CSARDPLAGRSYEQYF
length: 15; J: TRBJ2-2; V: TRBV7-3; D: .; CDR3: CASSSGHRNTGELFF
length: 15; J: TRBJ2-7; V: TRBV4-1; D: .; CDR3: CASSQQPDGTYEQYF
length: 13; J: TRBJ1-2; V: TRBV7-2; D: .; CDR3: CASSSRGLSGYTF
length: 14; J: TRBJ2-5; V: TRBV6-2/TRBV6-3; D: .; CDR3: CASSYFPGEETQYF
length: 16; J: TRBJ2-3; V: TRBV7-9; D: .; CDR3: CASSAARGKDTDTQYF
length: 19; J: TRBJ2-3; V: TRBV6-6; D: TRBD2; CDR3: CASSPIRRTSGGWADTQYF
length: 12; J: TRBJ2-1; V: TRBV24-1; D: .; CDR3: CATSDSRDEQFF
length: 14; J: TRBJ2-3; V: TRBV6-6; D: TRBD2; CDR3: CASRLSGRGDTQYF
length: 16; J: TRBJ2-3; V: TRBV7-2; D: TRBD2; CDR3: CASSLSGTTIADTQYF
length: 13; J: TRBJ1-1; V: TRBV24-1; D: TRBD1; CDR3: CATKQGPDTEAFF
length: 15; J: TRBJ2-5; V: TRBV11-3; D: TRBD2; CDR3: CASSPGLGGMVTQYF
length: 14; J: TRBJ1-3; V: TRBV2; D: .; CDR3: CASSEAHSGNTIYF
length: 14; J: TRBJ1-4; V: TRBV11-2; D: .; CDR3: CASSSDSRGEKLFF
length: 12; J: TRBJ2-7; V: TRBV13; D: .; CDR3: CASSHSTHEQYF
length: 14; J: TRBJ1-1; V: TRBV12-3/TRBV12-4; D: .; CDR3: CASTLGAWNTEAFF
length: 20; J: TRBJ1-2; V: TRBV7-8; D: TRBD1; CDR3: CASSLLVGATGTGALDGYTF
length: 14; J: TRBJ2-7; V: TRBV5-5; D: .; CDR3: CASSLGDLGDEQYF
length: 13; J: TRBJ2-7; V: TRBV29-1; D: TRBD2; CDR3: CSASLAGGYEQYF
length: 15; J: TRBJ2-3; V: TRBV15; D: .; CDR3: CATSRDRPLGATQYF
length: 16; J: TRBJ2-3; V: TRBV7-9; D: TRBD2; CDR3: CASSSGTSGRIDTQYF
length: 13; J: TRBJ2-7; V: TRBV24-1; D: TRBD2; CDR3: CATIRTSLYEQYF
length: 16; J: TRBJ2-3; V: TRBV11-2; D: TRBD1; CDR3: CASTQGLSGYADTQYF
length: 15; J: TRBJ2-5; V: TRBV5-1; D: TRBD1; CDR3: CASSLTGALQETQYF
length: 16; J: TRBJ2-7; V: TRBV7-2; D: .; CDR3: CASSLAPEGGSYEQYF
length: 9; J: TRBJ2-5; V: TRBV7-3; D: .; CDR3: CASSFPAYF
length: 16; J: TRBJ1-2; V: TRBV5-1; D: TRBD1; CDR3: CASSLDPGQGIDGYTF
length: 13; J: TRBJ1-2; V: TRBV7-2; D: .; CDR3: CASSPAGGDGYTF
length: 15; J: TRBJ1-1; V: TRBV7-9; D: .; CDR3: CASSLGSDSRSEAFF